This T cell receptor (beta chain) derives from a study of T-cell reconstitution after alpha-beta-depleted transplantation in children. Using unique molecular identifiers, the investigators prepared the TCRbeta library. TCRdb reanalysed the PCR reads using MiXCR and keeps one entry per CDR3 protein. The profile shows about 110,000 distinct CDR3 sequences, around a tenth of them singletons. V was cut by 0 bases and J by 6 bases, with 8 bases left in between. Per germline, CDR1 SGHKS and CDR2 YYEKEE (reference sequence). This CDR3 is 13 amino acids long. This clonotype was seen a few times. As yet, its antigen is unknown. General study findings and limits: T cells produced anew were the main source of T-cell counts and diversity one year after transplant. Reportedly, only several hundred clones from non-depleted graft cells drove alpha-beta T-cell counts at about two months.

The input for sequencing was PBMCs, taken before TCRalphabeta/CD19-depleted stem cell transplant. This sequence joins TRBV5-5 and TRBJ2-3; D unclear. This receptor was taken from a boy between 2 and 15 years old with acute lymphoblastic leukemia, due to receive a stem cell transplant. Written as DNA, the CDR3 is TGTGCCAGCAGCTTGGGATGGGTGGATACGCAGTATTTT. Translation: CASSLGWVDTQYF.